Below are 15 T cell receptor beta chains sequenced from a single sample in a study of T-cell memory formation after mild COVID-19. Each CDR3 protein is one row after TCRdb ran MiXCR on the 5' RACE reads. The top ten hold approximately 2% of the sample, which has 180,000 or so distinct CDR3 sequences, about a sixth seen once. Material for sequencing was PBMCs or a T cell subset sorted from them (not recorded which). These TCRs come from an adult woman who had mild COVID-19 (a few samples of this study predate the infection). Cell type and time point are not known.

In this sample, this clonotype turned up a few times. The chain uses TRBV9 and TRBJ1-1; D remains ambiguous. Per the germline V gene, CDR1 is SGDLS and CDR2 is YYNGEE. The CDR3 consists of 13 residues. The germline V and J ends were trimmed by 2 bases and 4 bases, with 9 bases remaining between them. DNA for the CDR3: TGTGCCAGCAGCGTTCGGGAGGCCACTGAAGCTTTCTTT. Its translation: CASSVREATEAFF.

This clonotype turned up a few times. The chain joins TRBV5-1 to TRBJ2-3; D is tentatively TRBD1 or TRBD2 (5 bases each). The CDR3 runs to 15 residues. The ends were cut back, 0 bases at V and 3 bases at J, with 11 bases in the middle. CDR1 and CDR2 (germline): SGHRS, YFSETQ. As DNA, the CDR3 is TGCGCCAGCAGCTTGGGGGGACCTTTAACAGATACGCAGTATTTT. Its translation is CASSLGGPLTDTQYF.

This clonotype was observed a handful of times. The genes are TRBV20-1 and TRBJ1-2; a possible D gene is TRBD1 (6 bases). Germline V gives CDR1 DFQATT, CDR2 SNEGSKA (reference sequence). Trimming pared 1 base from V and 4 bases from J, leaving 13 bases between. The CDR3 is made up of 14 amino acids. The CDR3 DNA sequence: TGCAGTGCTAGAGCCGACGGGGGCGGCTATGGCTACACCTTC. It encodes CSARADGGGYGYTF.

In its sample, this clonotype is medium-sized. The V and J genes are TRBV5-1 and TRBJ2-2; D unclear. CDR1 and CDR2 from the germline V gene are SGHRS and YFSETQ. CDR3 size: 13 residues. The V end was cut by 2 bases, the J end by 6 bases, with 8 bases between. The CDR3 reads CASSFGQPGELFF. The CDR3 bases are TGCGCCAGCAGCTTCGGGCAGCCCGGGGAGCTGTTTTTT.

The CDR3 protein is CASSGQGVDTGELFF. The CDR3 DNA is TGTGCCAGCAGTGGACAGGGGGTTGACACCGGGGAGCTGTTTTTT. V is TRBV25-1 and J is TRBJ2-2; 9 bases align to TRBD1. This CDR3 region has 15 residues. Germline loops: CDR1 MGHDK, CDR2 SYGVNS. The J segment lost 3 bases and the V segment lost 4 bases, leaving 3 bases of the junction unmatched.

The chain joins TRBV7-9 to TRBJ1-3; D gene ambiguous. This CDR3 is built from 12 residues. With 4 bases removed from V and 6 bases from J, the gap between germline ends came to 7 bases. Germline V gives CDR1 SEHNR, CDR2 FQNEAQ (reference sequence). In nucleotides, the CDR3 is TGTGCCAGCAGCTCACCGGTAAACACCATATATTTT. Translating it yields CASSSPVNTIYF.

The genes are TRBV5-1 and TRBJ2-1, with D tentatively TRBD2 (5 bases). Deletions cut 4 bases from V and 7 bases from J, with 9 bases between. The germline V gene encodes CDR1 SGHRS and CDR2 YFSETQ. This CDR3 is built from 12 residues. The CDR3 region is CASSADYNEQFF. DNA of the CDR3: TGCGCCAGCAGCGCCGACTATAATGAGCAGTTCTTC.

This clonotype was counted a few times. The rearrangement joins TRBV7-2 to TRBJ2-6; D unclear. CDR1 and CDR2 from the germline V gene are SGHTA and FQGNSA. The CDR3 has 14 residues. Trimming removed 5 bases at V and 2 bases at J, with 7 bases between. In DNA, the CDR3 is TGTGCCAGCAGCCCGTGGGCTGGGGCCAACGTCCTGACTTTC. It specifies CASSPWAGANVLTF.

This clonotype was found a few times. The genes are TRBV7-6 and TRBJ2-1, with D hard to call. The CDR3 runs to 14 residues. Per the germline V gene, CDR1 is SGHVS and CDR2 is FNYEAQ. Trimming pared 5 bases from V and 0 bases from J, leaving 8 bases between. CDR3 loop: CASSKSNSYNEQFF. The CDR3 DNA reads TGTGCCAGCAGCAAAAGCAACTCCTACAATGAGCAGTTCTTC.

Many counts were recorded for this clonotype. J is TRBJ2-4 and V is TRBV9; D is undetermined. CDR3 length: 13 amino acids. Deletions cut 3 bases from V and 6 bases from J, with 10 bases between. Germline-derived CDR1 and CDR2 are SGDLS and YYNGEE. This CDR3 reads CASSESVGNIQYF. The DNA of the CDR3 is TGTGCCAGCAGCGAATCAGTGGGAAACATTCAGTACTTC.

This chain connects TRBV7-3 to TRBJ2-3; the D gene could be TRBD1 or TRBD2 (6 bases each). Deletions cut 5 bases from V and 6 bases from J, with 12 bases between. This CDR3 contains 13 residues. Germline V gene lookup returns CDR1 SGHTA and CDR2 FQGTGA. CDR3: CASSVQGGDTQYF. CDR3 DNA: TGTGCCAGCAGCGTACAGGGAGGCGATACGCAGTATTTT.

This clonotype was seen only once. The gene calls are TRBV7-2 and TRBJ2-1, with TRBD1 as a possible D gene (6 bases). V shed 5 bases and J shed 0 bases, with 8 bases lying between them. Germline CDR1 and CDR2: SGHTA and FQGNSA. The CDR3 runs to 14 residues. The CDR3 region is CASSQGNSYNEQFF. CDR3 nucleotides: TGTGCCAGCAGCCAGGGGAACTCCTACAATGAGCAGTTCTTC.

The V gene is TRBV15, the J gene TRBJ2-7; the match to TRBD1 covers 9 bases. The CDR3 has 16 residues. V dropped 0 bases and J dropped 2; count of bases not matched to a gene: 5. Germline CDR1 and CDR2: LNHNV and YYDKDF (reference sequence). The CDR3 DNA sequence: TGTGCCACCAGCAGAGATACCGGGACAGGGACCTACGAGCAGTACTTC. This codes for CATSRDTGTGTYEQYF.

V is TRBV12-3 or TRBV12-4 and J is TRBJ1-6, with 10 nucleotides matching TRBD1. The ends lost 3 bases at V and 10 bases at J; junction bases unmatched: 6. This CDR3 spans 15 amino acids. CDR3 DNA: TGTGCCAGCAGTTTGGGGACAGGGGATGGCTCACCCCTCCACTTT. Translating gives CASSLGTGDGSPLHF.

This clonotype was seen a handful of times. The CDR3 is CASSLAGRSSYNEQFF. The CDR3 DNA sequence: TGCGCCAGCAGCTTGGCCGGGAGGAGCTCCTACAATGAGCAGTTCTTC. This chain uses TRBV5-1 with TRBJ2-1, with 7 positions matching TRBD2. The germline CDR1 and CDR2 sequences are SGHRS and YFSETQ. With 0 bases clipped from V and 0 bases from J, the junction kept 3 bases outside the gene matches. The length of the CDR3 is 16 residues.